This T cell receptor beta chain came from a study of metastatic and nonmetastatic thyroid tumors (dated by TCRdb to the early 2020s). Some background on the complete study: Repertoires from peripheral blood and from tumor or nodule tissue samples of malignant and benign thyroid patients were compared.

The CDR3 runs 15 residues from the cysteine to the phenylalanine. Only the CDR3 portion is preserved as DNA: 45 bases, with reading frame beginning at the first base. CDR1 and CDR2 were assigned from the germline V gene as SGHVS and FNYEAQ. This clone was counted a few times. It lacks a known antigen. Possible read error: a much larger clone is one base away. Other DNA sequences within the sample encode an identical CDR3. None of the patients had been given any treatment before thyroid surgery. Using T-cell receptor beta sequencing, the study looked back at clinical samples from patients collected from about 2011 to 2019. To prepare the library, PCR was applied. Sequencing relied on an Illumina HiSeq 4000. The TCR beta-chain CDR3 region of each patient was profiled by high-throughput sequencing. The original methods were these. A classifier to discriminate distant-metastatic papillary thyroid cancer patients was built from CDR3 differences across clinicopathological groups. The Shannon index was used to assess repertoire diversity, and the Morisita-Horn index was used to assess tumor-blood repertoire similarity. The public reads were reprocessed in TCRdb via fastp at Q25 and MiXCR, keeping in-frame beta chains. The V and J calls reflect TCRdb's pipeline rather than the authors' work. The sample table contains some 54,000 clones; only one count was recorded for roughly 15% of them. In total, the top ten clones hold about 3% of the sample.

Findings and caveats that apply to the study as a whole: TCR beta diversity was reported as significantly higher in malignant tumors than in benign nodules, in both blood and tumor samples.

Sequenced material: blood. The sequence came from a female donor with papillary thyroid cancer or a benign thyroid nodule (not recorded which). Some clones in this sample may be carry-over from other donors' samples. Recombination connected TRBV7-6 to TRBJ1-1; a weak D assignment points to TRBD1 (5 bases agree). The nucleotide sequence reads TGTGCCAGCAGCTTAGTAGGACACAAGAACACTGAGGCTTTCTTT. Translation gives CASSLVGHKNTEAFF.